Presented here are 21 T cell receptor beta chains from one specimen sequenced in a study of T cells in tumors after PD-1 blockade. Only in-frame clones appear in the TCRdb table, and some are missing; sequencing was by immunoSEQ multiplex PCR. This repertoire shows approximately 9,300 clones, 65% to 80% found once; its top ten account for about an eighth. The sequenced sample was tumor tissue, obtained after anti-PD-1 treatment. The receptors shown here come from a human donor with basal cell carcinoma.

This clone was detected a few times. This chain connects TRBV7-3 to TRBJ2-3, with 15 bases that match TRBD2. The CDR3 spans 16 residues. Unmatched junction bases numbered 3, after V lost 5 bases and J lost 3 bases. The germline V gene has CDR1 SGHTA and CDR2 FQGTGA. The CDR3 sequence: CASSPGLAGGTDTQYF. In DNA, the CDR3 is TGTGCCAGCAGCCCGGGACTAGCGGGAGGAACAGATACGCAGTATTTT.

The chain couples TRBV6-5 to TRBJ1-5; D possibly corresponds to TRBD1 (5 bases). V lost 6 bases and J 1 base, leaving 13 bases between the germline ends. CDR1 is MNHEY and CDR2 is SVGAGI in the germline V gene. The CDR3 is 15 amino acids. CDR3: CASRPPGSSNQPQHF. In nucleotides, the CDR3 is TGTGCCAGCAGACCTCCAGGGTCAAGCAATCAGCCCCAGCATTTT.

The table lists this clone with a few counts. The J gene is TRBJ2-2, the V gene TRBV6-5; 7 positions match TRBD1. V was clipped by 6 bases and J by 7 bases; unmatched bases: 11. Per germline, CDR1 MNHEY and CDR2 SVGAGI. This CDR3 has 15 residues. CDR3 sequence reads: CASSYDREWGGELFF. CDR3 coding DNA: TGTGCCAGCAGCTATGACAGGGAGTGGGGCGGGGAGCTGTTTTTT.

The V and J genes are TRBV7-6 and TRBJ1-1, with D perhaps TRBD1 (5 bases). Germline V gene sequence: CDR1 SGHVS, CDR2 FNYEAQ. The CDR3 consists of 14 residues. The V gene lost 4 bases and the J gene lost 2 bases, with 11 bases spanning the gap. CDR3 residues: CASSSSGLNTEAFF. The CDR3 DNA reads TGTGCCAGCAGCTCCTCGGGGCTTAACACTGAAGCTTTCTTT.

A single count supports this clone. V is TRBV6-4 and J is TRBJ1-2; TRBD1 matches 9 bases. The CDR3 runs 15 residues. Trimming at V came to 6 bases and at J to 3 bases, leaving 8 bases not matched to a gene. The germline V gene has CDR1 MRHNA and CDR2 SNTAGT. Here the CDR3 reads CASSEYRGPDYGYTF. DNA for the CDR3: TGTGCCAGCAGCGAGTACAGGGGGCCTGACTATGGCTACACCTTC.

This clone was seen a handful of times. The rearrangement links TRBV6-1 to TRBJ2-1; 9 bases line up with TRBD1. The trim removed 6 bases at V and 8 bases at J, leaving 2 bases unmatched. Looked up from germline, CDR1 is MNHNS and CDR2 is SASEGT. The CDR3 extends over 12 amino acids. The CDR3 sequence is CASSTGGDEQFF. CDR3 bases: TGTGCCAGCAGCACAGGGGGCGATGAGCAGTTCTTC.

By proportion, this clone is medium-sized. The CDR3 nucleotides are TGTGCCAGCAGCCGCGACGGAGGAAGCCAAGAGACCCAGTACTTC. Its translation is CASSRDGGSQETQYF. The genes are TRBV11-3 and TRBJ2-5; D is possibly TRBD2 (5 bases). Germline V lookup: CDR1 SGHNT, CDR2 YENEEA. The V end was cut by 5 bases, the J end by 1 base, with 14 bases between. The CDR3 contains 15 residues.

The count of this clone is one. V is TRBV28 and J is TRBJ2-3, with no clear D. Trimming took off 7 bases at V and 0 bases at J, with 5 bases between the two ends. Germline V lookup: CDR1 MDHEN, CDR2 SYDVKM. CDR3 length equals 12 residues. CDR3 nucleotide sequence: TGTGCCAGCACCTCGAGCACAGATACGCAGTATTTT. It encodes CASTSSTDTQYF.

This rearrangement joins TRBV19 to TRBJ1-2, with 7 positions matching TRBD1. CDR1 and CDR2 from the germline V gene are LNHDA and SQIVND (reference sequence). V lost 10 bases to trimming and J lost 5 bases; unmatched junction nucleotides: 16. This CDR3 region has 15 residues. The CDR3 DNA is TGTGCCACCTACTCCCCACCGGGACAGAAATATGGCTACACCTTC. It encodes CATYSPPGQKYGYTF.

The chain combines TRBV6-1 with TRBJ1-1, with unresolved D. CDR3 length: 15 amino acids. The ends were cut back, 3 bases at V and 3 bases at J, with 14 bases in the middle. CDR1 is MNHNS, CDR2 SASEGT, per germline. CDR3 amino acids: CASSEPARRDTEAFF. The CDR3 DNA reads as TGTGCCAGCAGTGAGCCTGCTAGGCGGGACACTGAAGCTTTCTTT.

V is TRBV11-3 and J is TRBJ1-1; the D gene is possibly TRBD1 (5 bases). The V end lost 1 base, the J end lost 10 bases, and 13 bases lay between the germline ends. CDR3 length: 13 residues. Germline CDR1 reads SGHNT; CDR2 reads YENEEA. In DNA, the CDR3 is TGTGCCAGCAGCTTAGTGCCAGGGAGTGGAGCTTTCTTT. Translated: CASSLVPGSGAFF.

The rearrangement joins TRBV10-3 to TRBJ2-2; TRBD2 is a possible D gene (6 bases). V shed 5 bases and J shed 0 bases, with 13 bases lying between them. The CDR3 spans 16 residues. CDR1 and CDR2 (germline): ENHRY, SYGVKD. Here the CDR3 reads CAISHGTFSNTGELFF. In DNA form, the CDR3 reads TGTGCCATCAGTCATGGGACTTTCTCGAACACCGGGGAGCTGTTTTTT.

J is TRBJ1-6 and V is TRBV3-1 (or the pseudogene TRBV3-2), with 7 positions matching TRBD1. V trimming: 4 bases; J trimming: 8 bases; junction bases outside the gene matches: 11. The CDR3 totals 16 residues. The germline V gene has CDR1 LGHDT and CDR2 YNNKEL (reference sequence). CDR3: CASSRTGRQGDSPLHF. The CDR3 DNA reads TGTGCCAGCAGCCGCACGGGTAGACAGGGAGATTCACCCCTCCACTTT.

This sequence joins TRBV6-4 and TRBJ2-1, with 7 bases that match TRBD2. Per germline, CDR1 MRHNA and CDR2 SNTAGT. The CDR3 is 15 amino acids. J lost 7 bases, V lost 6 bases, and 12 bases had no gene match. The DNA of the CDR3 is TGTGCCAGCAGAGCCGGGACTACCGGACAAAATGAGCAGTTCTTC. Protein product: CASRAGTTGQNEQFF.

The chain has TRBV19 and TRBJ1-1; no definite D call. Germline values: CDR1 LNHDA, CDR2 SQIVND (reference sequence). V was clipped by 10 bases and J by 4 bases, with 19 bases between them. The CDR3 length is 14 residues. The CDR3 DNA reads TGTGCCACCACTTGGACGGAGCGTGGCACTGAAGCTTTCTTT. Translated: CATTWTERGTEAFF. Full variable domain (remainder filled in from reference TRBV19 and TRBJ1-1): DGGITQSPKYLFRKEGQNVTLSCEQNLNHDAMYWYRQDPGQGLRLIYYSQIVNDFQKGDIAEGYSVSREKKESFPLTVTSAQKNPTAFYLCATTWTERGTEAFFGQGTRLTVV.

To note about this clone: Different DNA sequences within this sample yield the same CDR3. The rearrangement links TRBV6-1 to TRBJ1-5; D ambiguous. This CDR3 contains 15 residues. Germline CDR1 MNHNS, CDR2 SASEGT. Deletions cut 3 bases from V and 0 bases from J, with 9 bases between. The CDR3 loop reads CASSEGSLSNQPQHF. The CDR3 DNA reads TGTGCCAGCAGTGAGGGCTCCCTTAGCAATCAGCCCCAGCATTTT.

Here the CDR3 reads CASSRGGAYEQYF. The CDR3 bases are TGTGCCAGCAGCAGAGGCGGGGCCTACGAGCAGTACTTC. V usage is TRBV7-2 and J usage is TRBJ2-7; TRBD2 is a possible D gene (6 bases). The V end was cut by 5 bases, the J end by 2 bases, with 10 bases between. The CDR3 has 13 residues. Per the germline V gene, CDR1 is SGHTA and CDR2 is FQGNSA.

The chain employs TRBV29-1 and TRBJ1-5, with TRBD1 as a possible D gene (6 bases). CDR3 length: 13 residues. Per germline, CDR1 SQVTM and CDR2 ANQGSEA. Trimming took 7 bases from V and 0 from J, leaving 10 bases between them. The chain's CDR3 is CSAQGNSNQPQHF. As DNA, the CDR3 is TGCAGCGCCCAGGGGAATAGCAATCAGCCCCAGCATTTT.

The rearrangement links TRBV3-1 (or the pseudogene TRBV3-2) to TRBJ2-7; TRBD2 matches at 7 bases. CDR3 length: 11 amino acids. Germline CDR1 LGHDT, CDR2 YNNKEL (reference sequence). The CDR3 region has the DNA TGTGCCAGCAGCCAAGACGGGCCGCGGGAGGTC. Protein sequence: CASSQDGPREV.

This sequence joins TRBV9 and TRBJ1-2; 10 positions match TRBD1. The CDR3 has 16 residues. The germline V gene has CDR1 SGDLS and CDR2 YYNGEE. V trimming: 3 bases; J trimming: 1 base; junction bases outside the gene matches: 6. The CDR3 region has the DNA TGTGCCAGCAGCGGGGGGTGGGACAGGGGTAACTATGGCTACACCTTC. This codes for CASSGGWDRGNYGYTF. Variable domain in full (rest from reference TRBV9 and TRBJ1-2): DSGVTQTPKHLITATGQRVTLRCSPRSGDLSVYWYQQSLDQGLQFLIQYYNGEERAKGNILERFSAQQFPDLHSELNLSSLELGDSALYFCASSGGWDRGNYGYTFGSGTRLTVV.

This clone has a single count. The V call is TRBV9, the J call TRBJ1-6; TRBD1 aligns across 8 bases. Trimming at V came to 3 bases and at J to 11 bases, leaving 7 bases not matched to a gene. The CDR3 spans 14 residues. Germline V CDR1 and CDR2: SGDLS, YYNGEE. The CDR3 DNA reads as TGTGCCAGCAGCGCGAGAGGACAGGGAGCACCCCTCCACTTT. Its translation is CASSARGQGAPLHF.